This T cell receptor (beta chain) was captured in a study of regulatory T cells in long-lasting Graves disease. Study-level results: There were preferences for TRBV28, TRBJ1-2 and TRBJ2-5 in persistent disease.

Worth noting for this clonotype: Its target is unknown.

The germline gives CDR1 SGHTA, CDR2 FQGNSA. This CDR3 contains 14 residues. Trimming left V 4 bases short and J 8 bases short, with 14 bases between. Indicated time point: newly diagnosed GD, antithyroid drugs for less than 3 months. PBMC RNA served as the TCR library source. All patients originated from an endocrinology department located in Xi'an, China. Construction of TCR beta libraries relied on iRepertoire HTBI primers and on Arm-PCR targeting CDR3 regions. One entry per CDR3 protein, called by TCRdb with MiXCR from the multiplex PCR reads. The sample lists around 480,000 distinct CDR3 sequences, about 16% occurring once. The same data also went into a second study, on T cells in Graves' hyperthyroidism and ophthalmopathy. As that report states: Graves' hyperthyroidism without ophthalmopathy progression within 18 months was termed stable. Most thyroid clonotypes expanded above 0.001 appeared in blood too.

The chain joins TRBV7-2 to TRBJ2-2, with no clear D. This sample comprised peripheral blood mononuclear cells (PBMCs), obtained at new diagnosis, from a patient treated with antithyroid drugs. This clonotype was obtained from a woman aged 40-60 years with Graves disease. CDR3 loop: CASSSQVGRGELFF. The CDR3 nucleotides read TGTGCCAGCAGCTCCCAGGTCGGAAGGGGGGAGCTGTTTTTT.